This TCR beta chain was found in a study of neurological immune-mediated disorders. CDR1 is LNHDA, CDR2 SQIVND, per germline (reference sequence). This CDR3 spans 13 amino acids. The V gene end was trimmed by 7 bases and the J gene end by 3 bases; junction bases not matched to a gene: 3. Sorted libraries were derived from 1 million CD4+ or CD8+ T cells. This clonotype was seen ten or more times. The authors produced cDNA by 5'RACE using 10-nucleotide random UMIs. TCRdb reanalysed the 5' RACE reads using MiXCR and keeps one entry per CDR3 protein. This sample has about 38,000 distinct CDR3 sequences; approximately 7.2% occur once, and the top ten carry 5.5% to 6%.

Sequencing was performed on CD4+ T cells from blood. The receptor was isolated from a man aged 45 to 65 in good health. This rearrangement joins TRBV19 to TRBJ1-5, with 7 bases matching TRBD1. The CDR3 region is CASTGGFNQPQHF. The DNA of the CDR3 is TGTGCCAGTACAGGGGGTTTCAATCAGCCCCAGCATTTT.